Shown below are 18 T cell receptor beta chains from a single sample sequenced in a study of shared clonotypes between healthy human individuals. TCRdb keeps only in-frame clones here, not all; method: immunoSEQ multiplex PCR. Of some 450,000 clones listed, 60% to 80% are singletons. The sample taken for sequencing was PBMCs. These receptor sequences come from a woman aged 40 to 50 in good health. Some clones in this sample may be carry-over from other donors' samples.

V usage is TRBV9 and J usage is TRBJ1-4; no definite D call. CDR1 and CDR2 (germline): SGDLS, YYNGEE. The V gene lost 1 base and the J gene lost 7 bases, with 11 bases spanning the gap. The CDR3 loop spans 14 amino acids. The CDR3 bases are TGTGCCAGCAGCGTATCTGATCTGAGTGAAAAACTGTTTTTT. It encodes CASSVSDLSEKLFF.

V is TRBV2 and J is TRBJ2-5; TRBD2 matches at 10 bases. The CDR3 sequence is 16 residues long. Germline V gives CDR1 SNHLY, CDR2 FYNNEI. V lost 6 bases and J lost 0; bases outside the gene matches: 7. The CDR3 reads CASRRTSGTYQETQYF. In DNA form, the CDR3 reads TGTGCCAGCAGGAGGACTAGCGGAACGTACCAAGAGACCCAGTACTTC. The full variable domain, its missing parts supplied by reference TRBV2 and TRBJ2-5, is EPEVTQTPSHQVTQMGQEVILRCVPISNHLYFYWYRQILGQKVEFLVSFYNNEISEKSEIFDDQFSVERPDGSNFTLKIRSTKLEDSAMYFCASRRTSGTYQETQYFGPGTRLLVL.

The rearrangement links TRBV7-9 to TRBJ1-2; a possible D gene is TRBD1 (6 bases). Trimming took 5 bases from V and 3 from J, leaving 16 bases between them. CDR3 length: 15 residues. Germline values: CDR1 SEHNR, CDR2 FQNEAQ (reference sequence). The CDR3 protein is CASSTPLQGDYGYTF. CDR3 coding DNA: TGTGCCAGCAGCACGCCCTTACAGGGAGACTATGGCTACACCTTC.

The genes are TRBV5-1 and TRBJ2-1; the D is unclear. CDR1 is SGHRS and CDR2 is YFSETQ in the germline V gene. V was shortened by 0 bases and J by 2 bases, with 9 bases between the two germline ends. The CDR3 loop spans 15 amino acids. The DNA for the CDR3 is TGCGCCAGCAGCTTGGAGAATTCCCCCTACAATGAGCAGTTCTTC. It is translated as CASSLENSPYNEQFF.

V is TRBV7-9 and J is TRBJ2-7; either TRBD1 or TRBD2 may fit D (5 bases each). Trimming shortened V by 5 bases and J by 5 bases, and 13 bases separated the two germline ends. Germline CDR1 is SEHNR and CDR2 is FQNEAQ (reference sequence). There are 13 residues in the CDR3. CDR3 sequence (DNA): TGTGCCAGCAGCCCCAGCGAGGGGCACGAGCAGTACTTC. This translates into CASSPSEGHEQYF.

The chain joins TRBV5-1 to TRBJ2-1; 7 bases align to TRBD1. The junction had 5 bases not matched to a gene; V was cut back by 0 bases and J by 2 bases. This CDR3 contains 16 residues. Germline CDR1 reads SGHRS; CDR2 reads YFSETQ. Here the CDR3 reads CASSLVQGNTYNEQFF. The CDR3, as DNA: TGCGCCAGCAGCTTGGTACAGGGGAACACCTACAATGAGCAGTTCTTC.

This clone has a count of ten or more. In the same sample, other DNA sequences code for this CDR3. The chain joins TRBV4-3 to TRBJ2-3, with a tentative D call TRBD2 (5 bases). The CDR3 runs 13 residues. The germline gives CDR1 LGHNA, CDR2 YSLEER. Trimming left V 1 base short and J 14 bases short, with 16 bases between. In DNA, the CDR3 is TGCGCCAGCAGCCAAGGCCTAGCCAAACGCTCGTATTTT. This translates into CASSQGLAKRSYF.

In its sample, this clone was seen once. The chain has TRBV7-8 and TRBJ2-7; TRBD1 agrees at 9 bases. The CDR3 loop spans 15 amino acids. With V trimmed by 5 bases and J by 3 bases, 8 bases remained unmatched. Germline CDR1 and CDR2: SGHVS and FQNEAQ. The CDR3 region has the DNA TGTGCCAGCAGCCGTTCTAGGACAGGGGACTACGAGCAGTACTTC. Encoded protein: CASSRSRTGDYEQYF.

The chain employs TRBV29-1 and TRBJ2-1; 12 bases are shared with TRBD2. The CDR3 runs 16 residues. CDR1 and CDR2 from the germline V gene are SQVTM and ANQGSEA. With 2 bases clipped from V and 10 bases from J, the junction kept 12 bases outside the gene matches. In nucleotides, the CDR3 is TGCAGCGTTGAATCCCTAGAGACTAGCGGGAGCAGGGAGCAGTTCTTC. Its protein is CSVESLETSGSREQFF.

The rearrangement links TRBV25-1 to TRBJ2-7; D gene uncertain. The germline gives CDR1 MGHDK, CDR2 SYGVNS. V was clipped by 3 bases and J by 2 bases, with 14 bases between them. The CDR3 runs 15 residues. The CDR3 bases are TGTGCCAGCAGTGATTTAGGACGGCTAACCTACGAGCAGTACTTC. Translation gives CASSDLGRLTYEQYF.

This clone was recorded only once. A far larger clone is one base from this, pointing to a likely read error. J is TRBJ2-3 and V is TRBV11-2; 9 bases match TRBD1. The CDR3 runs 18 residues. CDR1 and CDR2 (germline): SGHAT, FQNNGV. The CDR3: CASNLTSPKDRGTDTQYF. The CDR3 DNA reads TGTGCCAGCAACTTAACGTCTCCTAAGGACAGGGGAACAGATACGCAGTATTTT.

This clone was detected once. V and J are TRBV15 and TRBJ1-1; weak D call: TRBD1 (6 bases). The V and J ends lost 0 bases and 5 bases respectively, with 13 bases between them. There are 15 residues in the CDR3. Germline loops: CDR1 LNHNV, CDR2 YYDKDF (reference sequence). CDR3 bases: TGTGCCACCAGCAGAGATTTCGGGGGCGGGACTGAAGCTTTCTTT. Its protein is CATSRDFGGGTEAFF.

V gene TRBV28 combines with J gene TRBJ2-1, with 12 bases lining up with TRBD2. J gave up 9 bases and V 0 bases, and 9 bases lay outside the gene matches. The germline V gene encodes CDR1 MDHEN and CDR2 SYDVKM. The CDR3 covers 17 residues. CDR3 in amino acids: CASSLWLLAGGSFEQFF. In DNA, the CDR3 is TGTGCCAGCAGTTTATGGCTACTAGCGGGAGGTTCTTTTGAGCAGTTCTTC.

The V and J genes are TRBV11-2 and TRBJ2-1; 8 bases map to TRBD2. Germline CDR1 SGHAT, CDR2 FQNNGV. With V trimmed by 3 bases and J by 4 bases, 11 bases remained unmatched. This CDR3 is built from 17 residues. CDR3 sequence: CASSFWSTSGRYNEQFF. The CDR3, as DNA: TGTGCCAGCAGCTTTTGGTCCACTAGCGGACGATACAATGAGCAGTTCTTC.

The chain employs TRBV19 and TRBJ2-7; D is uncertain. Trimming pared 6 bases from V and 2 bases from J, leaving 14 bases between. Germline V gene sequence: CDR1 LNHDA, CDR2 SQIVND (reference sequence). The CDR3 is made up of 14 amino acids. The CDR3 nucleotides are TGTGCCAGTAGCGGCCCCGAGAACACCTACGAGCAGTACTTC. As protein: CASSGPENTYEQYF.

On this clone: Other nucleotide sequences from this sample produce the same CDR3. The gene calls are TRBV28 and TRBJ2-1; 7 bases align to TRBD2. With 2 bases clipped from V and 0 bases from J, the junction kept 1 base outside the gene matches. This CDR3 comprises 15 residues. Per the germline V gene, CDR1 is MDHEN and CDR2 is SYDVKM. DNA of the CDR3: TGTGCCAGCAGTTTACGGACTAGCTCCTACAATGAGCAGTTCTTC. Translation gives CASSLRTSSYNEQFF.

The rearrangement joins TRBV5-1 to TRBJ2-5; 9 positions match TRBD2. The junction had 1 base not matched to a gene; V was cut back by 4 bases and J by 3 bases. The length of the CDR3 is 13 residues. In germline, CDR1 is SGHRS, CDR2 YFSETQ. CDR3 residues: CASSAGGEETQYF. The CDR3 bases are TGCGCCAGCAGCGCGGGAGGGGAAGAGACCCAGTACTTC. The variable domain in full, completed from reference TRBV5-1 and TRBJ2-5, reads KAGVTQTPRYLIKTRGQQVTLSCSPISGHRSVSWYQQTPGQGLQFLFEYFSETQRNKGNFPGRFSGRQFSNSRSEMNVSTLELGDSALYLCASSAGGEETQYFGPGTRLLVL.

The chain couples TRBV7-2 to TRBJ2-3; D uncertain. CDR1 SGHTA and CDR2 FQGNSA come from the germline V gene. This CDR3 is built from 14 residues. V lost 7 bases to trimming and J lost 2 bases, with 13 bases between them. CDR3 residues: CASTQSPYTDTQYF. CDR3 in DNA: TGTGCCAGCACCCAGAGTCCCTACACAGATACGCAGTATTTT. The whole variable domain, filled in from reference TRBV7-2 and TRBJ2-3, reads GAGVSQSPSNKVTEKGKDVELRCDPISGHTALYWYRQSLGQGLEFLIYFQGNSAPDKSGLPSDRFSAERTGGSVSTLTIQRTQQEDSAVYLCASTQSPYTDTQYFGPGTRLTVL.